The 24 T cell receptor beta chains presented below share a single source sample, sequenced in a study of control samples from healthy donors and cancer patients. Clones were read by immunoSEQ multiplex PCR, and TCRdb kept only the in-frame ones, dropping some. The sample consists of approximately 220,000 clones, roughly 94% of them appearing once. Sequenced sample: blood. These receptors all stem from a man aged 50 to 59 in good health.

The gene calls are TRBV5-4 and TRBJ2-2; no reliable D call. The CDR3 is 14 residues long. CDR1 is SGHNT, CDR2 YYREEE, per germline (reference sequence). V shed 3 bases and J shed 5 bases, with 11 bases lying between them. The CDR3 here is CASSSVEVTGELFF. The CDR3 DNA follows: TGTGCCAGCAGCTCAGTTGAAGTTACCGGGGAGCTGTTTTTT.

The genes are TRBV5-6 and TRBJ1-3; D might be TRBD1 (5 bases). Germline V gene data show CDR1 as SGHDT and CDR2 as YYEEEE. The CDR3 length is 16 residues. The V and J ends lost 0 bases and 0 bases respectively, with 10 bases between them. CDR3 amino acids: CASSLGQLFSGNTIYF. The CDR3 nucleotides are TGTGCCAGCAGCTTGGGACAGCTCTTCTCTGGAAACACCATATATTTT. The whole variable domain, remainder taken from reference TRBV5-6 and TRBJ1-3, is DAGVTQSPTHLIKTRGQQVTLRCSPKSGHDTVSWYQQALGQGPQFIFQYYEEEERQRGNFPDRFSGHQFPNYSSELNVNALLLGDSALYLCASSLGQLFSGNTIYFGEGSWLTVV.

The sample holds one count of this clone. This chain connects TRBV18 to TRBJ2-1; D perhaps matches TRBD1 (6 bases). V was shortened by 3 bases and J by 5 bases, with 8 bases between the two germline ends. Germline V gene data show CDR1 as KGHSH and CDR2 as LQKENI. CDR3 size: 13 residues. The CDR3 loop reads CASSPYRDNEQFF. CDR3 bases: TGTGCCAGCTCACCCTACAGGGACAATGAGCAGTTCTTC.

This clone came up once. The chain links TRBV10-3 to TRBJ1-5; a possible D gene is TRBD1 (6 bases). V gave up 0 bases and J gave up 11 bases, with 8 bases separating them. CDR3 size: 12 residues. Germline-derived CDR1 and CDR2 are ENHRY and SYGVKD. The CDR3 DNA reads as TGTGCCATCAGTGAGTCTAGGGGGGCCCAGCATTTT. Encoded protein: CAISESRGAQHF.

The V call is TRBV12-5, the J call TRBJ2-1; D perhaps matches TRBD1 (6 bases). Germline values: CDR1 LGHNT, CDR2 FRNRAP. V lost 2 bases and J 3 bases, leaving 11 bases between the germline ends. The length of the CDR3 is 15 residues. The CDR3 spells CASGLRQGHYNEQFF. In DNA form, the CDR3 reads TGTGCTAGTGGTTTGAGGCAGGGGCACTACAATGAGCAGTTCTTC. Full variable domain (outside the CDR3, taken from reference TRBV12-5 and TRBJ2-1): DARVTQTPRHKVTEMGQEVTMRCQPILGHNTVFWYRQTMMQGLELLAYFRNRAPLDDSGMPKDRFSAEMPDATLATLKIQPSEPRDSAVYFCASGLRQGHYNEQFFGPGTRLTVL.

A note on this clone: An end of the junction differs from the germline gene, which may be a read error. V gene TRBV28 combines with J gene TRBJ1-6, with D perhaps matching TRBD1 (6 bases). The CDR3 runs 16 residues. CDR1 and CDR2 (germline): MDHEN, SYDVKM. DNA of the CDR3: TGTGCCAGCACTTTACCGGACAGTAACCCGGGGTCACCCCTCCACTTT. This sequence encodes CASTLPDSNPGSPLHF.

J is TRBJ2-7 and V is TRBV3-1 (or the pseudogene TRBV3-2); tentative D call: TRBD1 (6 bases). The CDR3 sequence is 19 residues long. V lost 1 base to trimming and J lost 3 bases, with 25 bases between them. Germline V gene data show CDR1 as LGHDT and CDR2 as YNNKEL (reference sequence). The CDR3 loop is CASSQGWPELTGPLYEQYF. The CDR3 DNA reads TGTGCCAGCAGCCAAGGATGGCCAGAACTTACAGGGCCCCTCTACGAGCAGTACTTC.

The chain recombines TRBV11-2 with TRBJ2-7, with 9 bases matching TRBD1. The CDR3 spans 16 residues. With V trimmed by 2 bases and J by 6 bases, 11 bases remained unmatched. Germline V gives CDR1 SGHAT, CDR2 FQNNGV. This chain's CDR3 is CASSLMYGQGFAEQYV. CDR3 nucleotide sequence: TGTGCCAGCAGCTTAATGTACGGACAGGGGTTTGCCGAGCAGTACGTC.

The V call is TRBV5-1, the J call TRBJ1-5; D ambiguous. CDR1 is SGHRS, CDR2 YFSETQ, per germline. This CDR3 region has 13 residues. V lost 0 bases and J 6 bases, leaving 7 bases between the germline ends. The CDR3 is CASSLGYGQPQHF. DNA for the CDR3: TGCGCCAGCAGCTTGGGATACGGTCAGCCCCAGCATTTT.

The gene calls are TRBV18 and TRBJ2-3; D is undetermined. Germline-derived CDR1 and CDR2 are KGHSH and LQKENI. This CDR3 is 14 amino acids long. Trimming stripped 0 bases from V and 4 bases from J, with 8 bases between. The CDR3 protein is CASSPPASSDTQYF. The CDR3 DNA is TGTGCCAGCTCACCACCGGCCAGCTCAGATACGCAGTATTTT.

The chain carries TRBV19 and TRBJ2-2; 7 positions match TRBD2. This CDR3 spans 13 amino acids. Germline trimming cut 2 bases from V and 6 bases from J; bases unmatched to any gene: 0. Germline assignment: CDR1 LNHDA and CDR2 SQIVND (reference sequence). CDR3 sequence reads: CASSIRGAGELFF. CDR3 DNA: TGTGCCAGTAGTATACGGGGGGCCGGGGAGCTGTTTTTT.

The chain employs TRBV6-6 and TRBJ1-1, with a weak D call TRBD1 (6 bases). CDR1 and CDR2 from the germline V gene are MNHNY and SVGAGI (reference sequence). V lost 7 bases to trimming and J lost 4 bases, with 10 bases between them. This CDR3 has 12 amino acids. CDR3 amino acids: CASTPGATEAFF. In DNA form, the CDR3 reads TGTGCCAGCACTCCGGGGGCCACTGAAGCTTTCTTT.

This chain uses TRBV5-1 with TRBJ1-2; D perhaps matches TRBD1 (6 bases). The V and J ends lost 0 bases and 4 bases respectively, with 16 bases between them. The CDR3 spans 16 residues. Germline CDR1 and CDR2: SGHRS and YFSETQ. The CDR3 DNA reads as TGCGCCAGCAGCTTGGTTGGCGGGGGCAGCGGCTATGGCTACACCTTC. The encoded protein is CASSLVGGGSGYGYTF.

The chain recombines TRBV29-1 with TRBJ1-2, with D perhaps TRBD1 (5 bases). The CDR3 runs to 13 residues. In germline, CDR1 is SQVTM, CDR2 ANQGSEA. V lost 3 bases to trimming and J lost 8 bases, with 16 bases between them. CDR3 nucleotide sequence: TGCAGCGTTGATACCGTCTGGGGCCGGGGCTACACCTTC. Translation gives CSVDTVWGRGYTF.

With regard to this clone: The sample contains more than one DNA sequence encoding this CDR3. The genes are TRBV5-4 and TRBJ1-1, with D unclear. CDR1 is SGHNT and CDR2 is YYREEE in the germline V gene (reference sequence). The CDR3 loop spans 13 amino acids. Trimming removed 0 bases from V and 0 bases from J, with 3 bases in between. The DNA of the CDR3 is TGTGCCAGCAGCTTGGGTCTGAACACTGAAGCTTTCTTT. Translated: CASSLGLNTEAFF. Drawing the rest from reference TRBV5-4 and TRBJ1-1, the complete variable domain is ETGVTQSPTHLIKTRGQQVTLRCSSQSGHNTVSWYQQALGQGPQFIFQYYREEENGRGNFPPRFSGLQFPNYSSELNVNALELDDSALYLCASSLGLNTEAFFGQGTRLTVV.

This chain links TRBV28 with TRBJ2-7; 11 positions agree with TRBD1. Germline CDR1 is MDHEN and CDR2 is SYDVKM. The CDR3 is 13 residues long. V was pared by 5 bases and J by 5 bases, with 2 bases of the junction left unmatched. The CDR3 is CASSRTGGNEQYF. The CDR3 region has the DNA TGTGCCAGCAGTAGGACAGGGGGCAACGAGCAGTACTTC.

This clone was seen once. The chain employs TRBV11-2 and TRBJ2-3; D may be TRBD1 (6 bases). CDR3 size: 13 residues. Germline assignment: CDR1 SGHAT and CDR2 FQNNGV. Trimming pared 5 bases from V and 6 bases from J, leaving 12 bases between. The CDR3 loop is CASSQGFSDTQYF. CDR3 DNA sequence: TGTGCCAGCAGCCAGGGGTTTTCGGATACGCAGTATTTT. Based on the CDR3 plus reference TRBV11-2 and TRBJ2-3, the full variable domain is EAGVAQSPRYKIIEKRQSVAFWCNPISGHATLYWYQQILGQGPKLLIQFQNNGVVDDSQLPKDRFSAERLKGVDSTLKIQPAKLEDSAVYLCASSQGFSDTQYFGPGTRLTVL.

This chain uses TRBV11-3 with TRBJ1-1; no clear D. The germline gives CDR1 SGHNT, CDR2 YENEEA. Trimming cost V 3 bases and J 0 bases, with 8 bases left between them. The CDR3 has 14 amino acids. The CDR3 DNA sequence: TGTGCCAGCAGCTTTTCGGGCATGAACACTGAAGCTTTCTTT. It encodes CASSFSGMNTEAFF.

The chain recombines TRBV4-1 with TRBJ1-4, with a tentative D call TRBD1 (5 bases). The CDR3 runs to 17 residues. Germline lookup yields CDR1 MGHRA and CDR2 YSYEKL. Trimming stripped 1 base from V and 7 bases from J, with 19 bases between. The DNA of the CDR3 is TGCGCCAGCAGCCAAGTGGGATCACGCGGGGGGGTTGAAAAACTGTTTTTT. Its protein product is CASSQVGSRGGVEKLFF.

The chain links TRBV5-6 to TRBJ2-3, with TRBD2 matching over 8 bases. Germline V gene lookup returns CDR1 SGHDT and CDR2 YYEEEE. The CDR3 loop spans 14 amino acids. V lost 4 bases to trimming and J lost 1 base; unmatched junction nucleotides: 2. The CDR3: CASSTTSGTDTQYF. DNA of the CDR3: TGTGCCAGCAGCACGACTAGCGGCACAGATACGCAGTATTTT.

V usage is TRBV6-5 and J usage is TRBJ1-5; D ambiguous. Germline assignment: CDR1 MNHEY and CDR2 SVGAGI. The CDR3 has 15 amino acids. Trimming cost V 6 bases and J 1 base, with 13 bases left between them. The CDR3 is CASSVAGWSNQPQHF. CDR3 nucleotide sequence: TGTGCCAGCAGCGTCGCAGGTTGGAGCAATCAGCCCCAGCATTTT.

J is TRBJ2-6 and V is TRBV2; D not certain. This CDR3 is 14 amino acids long. Germline CDR1 SNHLY, CDR2 FYNNEI. The V end was cut by 6 bases, the J end by 4 bases, with 10 bases between. The chain's CDR3 is CASRPETGANVLTF. The CDR3, as DNA: TGTGCCAGCAGACCAGAAACGGGGGCCAACGTCCTGACTTTC.

The chain is built from TRBV6-6 and TRBJ1-4; D possibly corresponds to TRBD1 (6 bases). V was shortened by 8 bases and J by 8 bases, with 18 bases between the two germline ends. This CDR3 region has 14 residues. CDR1 MNHNY and CDR2 SVGAGI come from the germline V gene (reference sequence). The CDR3 sequence: CASRRSTQGEKLFF. CDR3 DNA: TGTGCCAGCCGAAGGTCCACACAGGGAGAAAAACTGTTTTTT.

This clone was seen a single time. CDR3 loop: CAWSVTGRANEKLFF. CDR3 in DNA: TGTGCCTGGAGTGTCACTGGACGGGCTAATGAAAAACTGTTTTTT. The genes are TRBV30 and TRBJ1-4; the D is unclear. V shed 0 bases and J shed 3 bases, with 11 bases lying between them. The CDR3 totals 15 residues. Germline V gives CDR1 GTSNPN, CDR2 SVGIG (reference sequence).